The 15 T cell receptor beta chains presented below share a single source sample, sequenced in a study of naive and memory T cell subsets. RNA was extracted from 2 to 2.5 ml of whole blood of healthy adults. For blood and skin samples, reverse transcription used TCR alpha and beta constant primers. Via MiXCR, TCRdb re-called the 5' RACE reads, giving one row per CDR3 protein. Here the sample spans 20,000 to 25,000 distinct CDR3 sequences, 3.5% to 5% being singletons. These receptors all stem from a male donor in good health.

This clonotype was counted many times. The gene calls are TRBV27 and TRBJ2-1; 9 positions agree with TRBD1. CDR1 is MNHEY, CDR2 SMNVEV, per germline (reference sequence). This CDR3 has 16 residues. V lost 6 bases and J lost 2; bases outside the gene matches: 8. The CDR3 DNA reads as TGTGCCAGCAGCAAACCGGGACAGGGCCCCTACAATGAGCAGTTCTTC. Amino acids: CASSKPGQGPYNEQFF.

This clonotype has ten or more counts. V is TRBV29-1 and J is TRBJ2-1, with unresolved D. Germline CDR1 is SQVTM and CDR2 is ANQGSEA. The CDR3 consists of 14 residues. V dropped 3 bases and J dropped 5 bases, with 14 bases sitting between them. CDR3 sequence reads: CSVDGPESHNEQFF. Written as DNA, the CDR3 is TGCAGCGTTGACGGTCCCGAGAGTCACAATGAGCAGTTCTTC.

On this clonotype: This may come from a read error, since a much larger clone is one base off. This rearrangement joins TRBV19 to TRBJ2-6; D is perhaps TRBD1 (5 bases). The CDR3 runs 13 residues. The germline V gene has CDR1 LNHDA and CDR2 SQIVND (reference sequence). The CDR3 DNA is TGTGCCAGTAGGGTACCTGGGGCCAACGTCCCGACTTTC. Amino acid sequence: CASRVPGANVPTF.

This clonotype is categorized as medium-sized. V gene TRBV10-2 combines with J gene TRBJ2-1; D tentatively reads TRBD1 or TRBD2 (6 bases each). In germline, CDR1 is WSHSY, CDR2 SAAADI. Trimming stripped 3 bases from V and 14 bases from J, with 11 bases between. CDR3 length: 11 amino acids. This chain's CDR3 is CASSELGGKFF. The CDR3 coding sequence is TGCGCCAGCAGTGAATTAGGGGGGAAGTTCTTC.

This clonotype was found many times. The chain joins TRBV28 to TRBJ2-7; 8 positions agree with TRBD2. The germline CDR1 and CDR2 sequences are MDHEN and SYDVKM. CDR3 length equals 19 residues. V was pared by 7 bases and J by 2 bases, with 22 bases of the junction left unmatched. The CDR3 nucleotides read TGTGCCAGCAACCCACCCGCGGGGGGAGGGGGGGGGATAGCCTACGAGCAGTACTTC. It translates to CASNPPAGGGGGIAYEQYF.

This clonotype appeared many times. This rearrangement joins TRBV7-9 to TRBJ1-3; a weak D match, TRBD1 (6 bases). Germline assignment: CDR1 SEHNR and CDR2 FQNEAQ (reference sequence). V gave up 5 bases and J gave up 1 base, with 9 bases separating them. The CDR3 runs to 14 residues. CDR3 in amino acids: CASSLQGSGNTIYF. Written as DNA, the CDR3 is TGTGCCAGCAGCCTACAGGGATCTGGAAACACCATATATTTT.

This clonotype came up many times. The rearrangement joins TRBV7-8 to TRBJ2-1, with 10 bases aligning to TRBD2. CDR3 length equals 15 residues. Germline CDR1 is SGHVS and CDR2 is FQNEAQ. V trimming: 7 bases; J trimming: 1 base; junction bases outside the gene matches: 4. The CDR3 spells CASNELAGSYNEQFF. The DNA for the CDR3 is TGTGCCAGCAACGAACTAGCGGGGTCCTACAATGAGCAGTTCTTC.

The table lists this clonotype with many counts. The rearrangement joins TRBV7-9 to TRBJ1-6; 10 bases are shared with TRBD1. The CDR3 contains 14 residues. The germline V gene has CDR1 SEHNR and CDR2 FQNEAQ (reference sequence). With V trimmed by 4 bases and J by 9 bases, 3 bases remained unmatched. As DNA, the CDR3 is TGTGCCAGCAGCTGGGACAGGGGCGGTTCACCCCTCCACTTT. Amino acids: CASSWDRGGSPLHF.

This clonotype was observed at least ten times. This chain links TRBV28 with TRBJ2-1, with D maybe TRBD1 (6 bases). The CDR3 sequence is 14 residues long. The V end was cut by 4 bases, the J end by 2 bases, with 9 bases between. In germline, CDR1 is MDHEN, CDR2 SYDVKM. CDR3 residues: CASSYREPYNEQFF. As DNA, the CDR3 is TGTGCCAGCAGTTACAGGGAACCCTACAATGAGCAGTTCTTC. The whole variable domain, filled in from reference TRBV28 and TRBJ2-1, reads DVKVTQSSRYLVKRTGEKVFLECVQDMDHENMFWYRQDPGLGLRLIYFSYDVKMKEKGDIPEGYSVSREKKERFSLILESASTNQTSMYLCASSYREPYNEQFFGPGTRLTVL.

The chain has TRBV27 and TRBJ2-7; TRBD1 agrees at 9 bases. After removal of 7 bases from V and 6 bases from J, the junction contained 16 bases not matched to a gene. From germline, CDR1 is MNHEY and CDR2 SMNVEV (reference sequence). The CDR3 runs 16 residues. CDR3 sequence: CASTILGGQGPLEQYF. CDR3 nucleotides: TGTGCCAGCACCATTCTCGGCGGACAGGGGCCCCTCGAGCAGTACTTC.

This clonotype was counted ten times or more. This rearrangement joins TRBV19 to TRBJ2-7, with D uncertain. Germline CDR1 and CDR2: LNHDA and SQIVND (reference sequence). This CDR3 has 14 residues. Trimming shortened V by 1 base and J by 2 bases, and 9 bases separated the two germline ends. CDR3 protein: CASSIAQQPYEQYF. CDR3 bases: TGTGCCAGTAGTATAGCTCAACAACCCTACGAGCAGTACTTC.

This clonotype was counted at least ten times. The chain's CDR3 is CASSQLIETQYF. CDR3 nucleotide sequence: TGTGCCAGCAGTCAACTTATTGAGACCCAGTACTTC. This chain joins TRBV12-3 or TRBV12-4 and TRBJ2-5; the D is unclear. The CDR3 runs 12 residues. Trimming cost V 5 bases and J 5 bases, with 9 bases left between them.

This clonotype has a count of ten or more. The chain has TRBV18 and TRBJ1-2; D is unresolved. Deletions cut 6 bases from V and 6 bases from J, with 11 bases between. CDR3 length: 12 amino acids. Germline V lookup: CDR1 KGHSH, CDR2 LQKENI. This CDR3 is CASSPILDGYTF. For the CDR3, the DNA is TGTGCCAGCTCCCCGATCCTGGATGGCTACACCTTC. Combining the CDR3 with reference TRBV18 and TRBJ1-2 gives the whole variable domain NAGVMQNPRHLVRRRGQEARLRCSPMKGHSHVYWYRQLPEEGLKFMVYLQKENIIDESGMPKERFSAEFPKEGPSILRIQQVVRGDSAAYFCASSPILDGYTFGSGTRLTVV.

In this sample, this clonotype turned up many times. The J gene is TRBJ2-5, the V gene TRBV20-1; weak D call: TRBD2 (6 bases). Looked up from germline, CDR1 is DFQATT and CDR2 is SNEGSKA (reference sequence). V lost 6 bases and J lost 4, with 18 bases in between. The CDR3 has 14 amino acids. The CDR3 protein is CSAARYGGRETQYF. The CDR3 nucleotides are TGCAGTGCCGCTAGATACGGGGGACGAGAGACCCAGTACTTC.

This clonotype was observed many times. The chain links TRBV19 to TRBJ2-7, with 10 bases aligning to TRBD1. J was trimmed by 4 bases and V by 7 bases; bases with no gene match: 13. There are 16 residues in the CDR3. Germline values: CDR1 LNHDA, CDR2 SQIVND (reference sequence). The CDR3, as DNA: TGTGCCAGTACCCCCCCCGCCGGGACAGGGGATTACGAGCAGTACTTC. Translation gives CASTPPAGTGDYEQYF.